This T cell receptor (beta chain) is from a study of T-cell memory formation after mild COVID-19 (dated by TCRdb to about 2021). About the full investigation: TCR sequence clusters from the two donors were found to be largely donor specific. In a couple of donors, T-cell clones that expanded and contracted after mild COVID-19 were tracked by sequencing TCRalpha and TCRbeta repertoires over time. Two young, previously healthy adult volunteers made up the cohort, one male and one female. Summary of the overall study and its limitations: Contracting CD4+ clones were found mainly in CM and EM memory subsets, while CD8+ clones were enriched in EMRA. The study included only a couple of mild cases, and larger cohorts that include severe cases with pre-infection samples were judged to be necessary. The second-wave clones that peaked on day 37 were not confirmed to be SARS-CoV-2 specific. Some responding clones were found in pre-infection memory, which suggests that pre-existing cross-reactive memory T cells took part in the SARS-CoV-2 response. Balanced CD4/CD8 phenotypes were observed for clones contracting from day 15 to 85, whereas a bias towards CD4+ was observed for a second wave of clones expanding from day 15 to 37.

Ficoll-Paque density gradient centrifugation was used to isolate PBMCs. TCRdb names Illumina NovaSeq 6000 as the instrument used. TCRalpha and TCRbeta cDNA libraries were built by 5'RACE with constant-segment primers, adding sample barcodes and unique molecular identifiers. Trizol reagent was used to extract RNA from every sample. Amplification of the libraries took two PCR steps, and the second step added a second sample barcode plus Illumina TruSeq adapters. Sequencing of the libraries was done on an Illumina NovaSeq, producing 2 x 150 bp paired-end reads. As for how the authors treated the data: The reads were demultiplexed and collapsed into UMI-guided consensus sequences using migec v1.2.7. With mixcr v2.1.11, UMI consensuses were aligned to TRA and TRB V and J templates and assembled into clonotypes. Clonotypes were classified as expanded or contracted when called significant by both edgeR and NoisET, with noise models trained on biological replicates. For edgeR calls, the cutoffs were a false discovery rate-adjusted p below 0.01 and a log2 fold-change threshold of 1. As an exploratory analysis of dynamics, PCA with hierarchical clustering was applied to max-normalized trajectories of the 1000 most abundant clonotypes. The CD4 or CD8 phenotype of responding clones was assigned using the separately sequenced CD4+ and CD8+ repertoires. TCRdb trimmed public reads at Q25 via fastp, called clones via MiXCR and kept in-frame beta chains. Identical CDR3 proteins give one entry, which carries the most common genes and DNA. What appears here as the V and J calls and clone size reflects TCRdb's work, not the paper's. The sample table holds about 390,000 distinct CDR3 sequences, of which approximately 16% were seen once. 20% to 25% of the sample is held by the ten biggest clonotypes.

In this sample, this clonotype turned up once. Its antigen is not yet known. One base away there is no much larger clone; base qualities are not given. Just one read gives weak support. Unmatched junction bases come to 6, with V trimmed by 0 bases and J by 6 bases. For CDR1 and CDR2, the germline V gene (reference sequence) lists GTSNPN and SVGIG. Inclusive of the bounding cysteine and phenylalanine, the CDR3 is 14 residues long. Here the CDR3 DNA is all that survives: 42 bases in frame from base 1. The rearrangement combines TRBV30 with TRBJ2-3, and TRBD2 matches 7 of the central bases. This clonotype was obtained from a man aged 18 to 29 who had mild COVID-19 (a few samples of this study predate the infection). The sample titles of this study are shuffled in the database, so cell type and time point are left out; the donor was told from shared clones. Source material: PBMCs or a T cell subset sorted from them (not recorded which). The CDR3 here reads CAWSVVPGGDTQYF. The nucleotide sequence reads as follows: TGTGCCTGGAGTGTAGTTCCCGGGGGGGATACGCAGTATTTT.